This TCR beta chain was documented in a study of OX40 agonist ivuxolimab in advanced cancers. Study context: The drug used for patients, ivuxolimab, was an agonistic anti-OX40 (CD134) antibody.

Sequencing used immunoSEQ multiplex PCR; TCRdb keeps in-frame clones, though not all of them. The sample records some 90,000 clones, 80% to 90% being singletons. Study-wide findings and caveats: Patients who responded partially at 0.1-3.0 mg/kg showed clonal expansion ranking among the lowest. Also showing low normalized T-cell clonal expansion were some of the nonresponders. Among expanded peripheral T cells, antigen specificity went undetermined.

Details on this clone: Its antigen is not identified.

The receptor's source is an adult with an advanced solid tumor such as melanoma, head and neck, liver or kidney cancer. The sequenced sample was CD4+ or CD8+ T cells sorted from blood, obtained in a trial of the OX40 agonist ivuxolimab.

The CDR3 region has the DNA TGTGCCATCAGACTAGCGGGAGGGCAAAATGAGCAGTTCTTC. Translating it yields CAIRLAGGQNEQFF. The V call is TRBV10-3, the J call TRBJ2-1; 13 bases map to TRBD2. The length of the CDR3 is 14 residues. Trimming took 6 bases from V and 7 from J; bases not matched to a gene: 3. From germline, CDR1 is ENHRY and CDR2 SYGVKD.